This T cell receptor beta chain is from a study of OX40 agonist ivuxolimab in advanced cancers. The wider study: Patients received intravenous ivuxolimab every 2 weeks at 0.01 to 10 mg/kg.

The method was immunoSEQ multiplex PCR; TCRdb's version includes in-frame clones alone and lacks a portion of them. This table has tens of thousands of clones, 75% to 90% appearing once. The CDR3 runs 16 residues. The TCR was taken from an adult with an advanced solid tumor such as melanoma, head and neck, liver or kidney cancer. The chain is built from TRBV21-1 and TRBJ1-5. TRBV21-1 is an annotated pseudogene. Source: CD4+ or CD8+ T cells sorted from blood, taken in a trial of the OX40 agonist ivuxolimab. CDR3 loop: CASSNSGLGGEQPQHF. The CDR3 bases are TGTGCCAGCAGCAACTCCGGGCTGGGGGGCGAGCAGCCCCAGCATTTT.